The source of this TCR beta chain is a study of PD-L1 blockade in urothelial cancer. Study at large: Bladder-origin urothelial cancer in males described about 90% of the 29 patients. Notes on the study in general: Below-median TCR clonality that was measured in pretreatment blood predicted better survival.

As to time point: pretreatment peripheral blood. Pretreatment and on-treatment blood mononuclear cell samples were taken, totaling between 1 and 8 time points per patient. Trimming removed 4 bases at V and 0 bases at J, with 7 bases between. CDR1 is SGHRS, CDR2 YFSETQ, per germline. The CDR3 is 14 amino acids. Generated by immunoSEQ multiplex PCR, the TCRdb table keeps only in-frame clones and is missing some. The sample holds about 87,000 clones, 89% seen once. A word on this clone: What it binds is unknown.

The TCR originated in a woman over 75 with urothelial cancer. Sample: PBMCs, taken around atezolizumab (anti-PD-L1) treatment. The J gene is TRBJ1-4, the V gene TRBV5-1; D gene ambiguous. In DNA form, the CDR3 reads TGCGCCAGCAGCACCGGTGCAACTAATGAAAAACTGTTTTTT. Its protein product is CASSTGATNEKLFF. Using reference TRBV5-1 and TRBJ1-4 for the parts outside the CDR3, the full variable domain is KAGVTQTPRYLIKTRGQQVTLSCSPISGHRSVSWYQQTPGQGLQFLFEYFSETQRNKGNFPGRFSGRQFSNSRSEMNVSTLELGDSALYLCASSTGATNEKLFFGSGTQLSVL.